Listed here are 22 T cell receptor beta chains from one sample, sequenced in a study of T-cell memory formation after mild COVID-19. TCRdb recomputed calls from the 5' RACE reads with MiXCR, one row per CDR3 protein. The profile shows 250,000 to 350,000 distinct CDR3 sequences, about a sixth of them singletons. The sequenced material came from PBMCs or a T cell subset sorted from them (not recorded which). Receptors originate from a man aged 18 to 29 who had mild COVID-19 (a few samples of this study predate the infection). Cell type and time point are not known.

This clonotype appeared a few times. This rearrangement joins TRBV20-1 to TRBJ2-3; tentatively, D is TRBD2 (7 bases). This CDR3 comprises 15 residues. Looked up from germline, CDR1 is DFQATT and CDR2 is SNEGSKA (reference sequence). The V end lost 5 bases, the J end lost 0 bases, and 15 bases lay between the germline ends. CDR3 in amino acids: CSASFEGGSTDTQYF. The CDR3 DNA sequence: TGCAGTGCTTCCTTTGAGGGGGGGAGCACAGATACGCAGTATTTT.

V and J are TRBV6-5 and TRBJ1-2; D may be TRBD1 (5 bases). The CDR3 loop spans 13 amino acids. Germline V CDR1 and CDR2: MNHEY, SVGAGI. V gave up 4 bases and J gave up 8 bases, with 14 bases separating them. CDR3 protein: CASSFGGGNGYTF. The CDR3 DNA follows: TGTGCCAGCAGTTTCGGGGGTGGTAACGGCTACACCTTC.

The V and J genes are TRBV4-1 and TRBJ2-5; no clear D gene. CDR1 MGHRA and CDR2 YSYEKL come from the germline V gene. This CDR3 has 15 amino acids. Trimming pared 0 bases from V and 5 bases from J, leaving 13 bases between. CDR3 in amino acids: CASSQDPGAGETQYF. CDR3 sequence (DNA): TGCGCCAGCAGCCAAGATCCAGGCGCCGGGGAGACCCAGTACTTC.

This sequence joins TRBV4-3 and TRBJ2-3, with a tentative D call TRBD1 (5 bases). The CDR3 is 15 residues long. V lost 4 bases to trimming and J lost 1 base, with 12 bases between them. CDR1 LGHNA and CDR2 YSLEER come from the germline V gene. The CDR3 loop reads CASSPQGGRTDTQYF. In nucleotides, the CDR3 is TGCGCCAGCAGCCCCCAGGGTGGCCGCACAGATACGCAGTATTTT.

V usage is TRBV5-1 and J usage is TRBJ1-1, with D perhaps TRBD1 (6 bases). CDR3 length: 14 amino acids. Germline CDR1 is SGHRS and CDR2 is YFSETQ. V lost 5 bases and J lost 1, with 12 bases in between. CDR3 DNA: TGCGCCAGCAGACTGCGGGACACGAACACTGAAGCTTTCTTT. Its translation is CASRLRDTNTEAFF.

The chain employs TRBV5-1 and TRBJ2-7; D perhaps matches TRBD2 (7 bases). The V gene lost 3 bases and the J gene lost 7 bases, with 17 bases spanning the gap. The CDR3 length is 14 residues. CDR1 and CDR2 (germline): SGHRS, YFSETQ. Here the CDR3 reads CASSSGEGVGEQYV. Here the CDR3 DNA reads TGCGCCAGCAGCTCCGGGGAGGGGGTAGGTGAGCAGTACGTC.

This clonotype was observed a handful of times. The rearrangement links TRBV7-3 to TRBJ2-3, with TRBD2 identical over 16 bases. This CDR3 contains 18 residues. In germline, CDR1 is SGHTA, CDR2 FQGTGA. The trim removed 5 bases at V and 4 bases at J, leaving 9 bases unmatched. CDR3 sequence reads: CASSVTGLAGGLADTQYF. The CDR3 DNA is TGTGCCAGCAGCGTCACGGGACTAGCGGGGGGGCTCGCAGATACGCAGTATTTT.

This clonotype appeared a few times. The J gene is TRBJ2-3, the V gene TRBV12-3 or TRBV12-4; 8 nucleotides match TRBD2. With 7 bases clipped from V and 1 base from J, the junction kept 10 bases outside the gene matches. The CDR3 loop spans 16 amino acids. CDR3 sequence (DNA): TGTGCCAGCACCGTCATGGGGCGGGGGGGCACAGATACGCAGTATTTT. Amino acids: CASTVMGRGGTDTQYF.

The J gene is TRBJ2-6, the V gene TRBV9, with 8 bases matching TRBD1. This CDR3 is 17 amino acids long. The V segment lost 0 bases and the J segment 0 bases; nucleotides outside the gene matches: 2. Germline assignment: CDR1 SGDLS and CDR2 YYNGEE. The CDR3 nucleotides are TGTGCCAGCAGCGTAGGGACAGGGCTCTCTGGGGCCAACGTCCTGACTTTC. Its translation: CASSVGTGLSGANVLTF.

This sequence joins TRBV5-1 and TRBJ1-2; possible D gene TRBD1, 5 bases. The germline gives CDR1 SGHRS, CDR2 YFSETQ. V dropped 1 base and J dropped 0 bases, with 10 bases sitting between them. CDR3 length: 15 residues. CDR3 amino acids: CASSLRDRANYGYTF. The CDR3 nucleotides read TGCGCCAGCAGCTTGAGAGACAGAGCTAACTATGGCTACACCTTC.

The chain joins TRBV7-2 to TRBJ1-1, with 8 bases identical to TRBD1. Trimming cost V 3 bases and J 4 bases; bases outside gene matches: 7. CDR3 length: 15 residues. Germline V lookup: CDR1 SGHTA, CDR2 FQGNSA. The CDR3 region is CASSFTGQGITEAFF. The CDR3 DNA is TGTGCCAGCAGCTTCACAGGACAGGGAATCACTGAAGCTTTCTTT.

This rearrangement joins TRBV16 to TRBJ1-1; D is ambiguous. Deletions cut 2 bases from V and 8 bases from J, with 6 bases between. CDR1 and CDR2 (germline): KGHSY, FQNENV. CDR3 length equals 11 residues. The CDR3 is CASSQGKEAFF. Written as DNA, the CDR3 is TGTGCCAGCAGCCAAGGGAAGGAAGCTTTCTTT. The variable domain in full, completed from reference TRBV16 and TRBJ1-1, reads GEEVAQTPKHLVRGEGQKAKLYCAPIKGHSYVFWYQQVLKNEFKFLISFQNENVFDETGMPKERFSAKCLPNSPCSLEIQATKLEDSAVYFCASSQGKEAFFGQGTRLTVV.

A few counts support this clonotype. The V call is TRBV20-1, the J call TRBJ2-7; D may be TRBD1 or TRBD2 (5 bases each). The CDR3 spans 15 residues. Trimming pared 0 bases from V and 3 bases from J, leaving 15 bases between. Germline CDR1 reads DFQATT; CDR2 reads SNEGSKA (reference sequence). The CDR3 region is CSARDLRGTYYEQYF. The CDR3 region has the DNA TGCAGTGCTAGAGATCTGAGGGGAACCTACTACGAGCAGTACTTC.

This clonotype was recorded a few times. Compared with germline, one end of the junction differs, possibly owing to a read error. The rearrangement joins TRBV11-2 to TRBJ2-7, with TRBD2 matching over 8 bases. The CDR3 is 16 amino acids. Germline loops: CDR1 SGHAT, CDR2 FQNNGV. CDR3 nucleotides: TGTGCCAGCACCTTAAGTGGCGGGGGGACCACCTACGAGCAGTACTTC. Translated: CASTLSGGGTTYEQYF. The whole variable domain, filled in from reference TRBV11-2 and TRBJ2-7, reads EAGVAQSPRYKIIEKRQSVAFWCNPISGHATLYWYQQILGQGPKLLIQFQNNGVVDDSQLPKDRFSAERLKGVDSTLKIQPAKLEDSAVYLCASTLSGGGTTYEQYFGPGTRLTVT.

This clonotype appeared many times. The chain carries TRBV5-1 and TRBJ2-2; 7 nucleotides agree with TRBD1. Germline CDR1 reads SGHRS; CDR2 reads YFSETQ. Germline trimming cut 4 bases from V and 6 bases from J; bases unmatched to any gene: 3. The CDR3 is made up of 13 amino acids. CDR3 in DNA: TGCGCCAGCAGCCCCGACAGGGCCGGGGAGCTGTTTTTT. It translates to CASSPDRAGELFF. Full variable domain (outside the CDR3, taken from reference TRBV5-1 and TRBJ2-2): KAGVTQTPRYLIKTRGQQVTLSCSPISGHRSVSWYQQTPGQGLQFLFEYFSETQRNKGNFPGRFSGRQFSNSRSEMNVSTLELGDSALYLCASSPDRAGELFFGEGSRLTVL.

This clonotype was detected a few times. In nucleotides, the CDR3 is TGTGCCAGCAGATGGGGCGAAGATACGCAGTATTTT. Translating gives CASRWGEDTQYF. The chain has TRBV7-9 and TRBJ2-3, with D perhaps matching TRBD1 (5 bases). The CDR3 covers 12 residues. The germline CDR1 and CDR2 sequences are SEHNR and FQNEAQ (reference sequence). The ends were cut back, 6 bases at V and 5 bases at J, with 9 bases in the middle.

The rearrangement links TRBV6-5 to TRBJ2-1, with D perhaps being TRBD1 or TRBD2 (6 bases each). The CDR3 is 17 residues long. Trimming took off 0 bases at V and 5 bases at J, with 17 bases between the two ends. Germline V gene lookup returns CDR1 MNHEY and CDR2 SVGAGI. This CDR3 reads CASSYSGLGTRNNEQFF. The CDR3 DNA is TGTGCCAGCAGTTACTCGGGACTCGGGACACGAAACAATGAGCAGTTCTTC.

V and J are TRBV6-1 and TRBJ1-6; TRBD1 agrees at 7 bases. From germline, CDR1 is MNHNS and CDR2 SASEGT. CDR3 length equals 15 residues. Unmatched junction bases numbered 9, after V lost 3 bases and J lost 10 bases. The CDR3: CASSEITGESSPLHF. The CDR3 DNA follows: TGTGCCAGCAGTGAGATAACAGGGGAGAGCTCACCCCTCCACTTT.

V and J are TRBV6-2 or TRBV6-3 and TRBJ2-1; D gene ambiguous. Trimming pared 2 bases from V and 6 bases from J, leaving 8 bases between. The CDR3 runs to 13 residues. Germline CDR1 and CDR2: MNHEY and SVGEGT. The CDR3 nucleotides are TGTGCCAGCAGTTACCGGGCAGTCAATGAGCAGTTCTTC. As protein: CASSYRAVNEQFF.

The gene calls are TRBV7-2 and TRBJ2-4, with D tentatively TRBD2 (5 bases). V was pared by 5 bases and J by 9 bases, with 8 bases between. The CDR3 extends over 11 amino acids. From germline, CDR1 is SGHTA and CDR2 FQGNSA. CDR3 protein: CASSIGGIQYF. CDR3 nucleotides: TGTGCCAGCAGCATTGGAGGCATTCAGTACTTC.

This clonotype appeared a few times. The chain recombines TRBV16 with TRBJ1-2; D is undetermined. Trimming shortened V by 4 bases and J by 0 bases, and 12 bases separated the two germline ends. Per germline, CDR1 KGHSY and CDR2 FQNENV. There are 15 residues in the CDR3. The CDR3 sequence: CASSLTQVTNYGYTF. The CDR3 region has the DNA TGTGCCAGCAGCCTTACCCAGGTTACTAACTATGGCTACACCTTC. The full variable domain, with the rest looked up from reference TRBV16 and TRBJ1-2, is GEEVAQTPKHLVRGEGQKAKLYCAPIKGHSYVFWYQQVLKNEFKFLISFQNENVFDETGMPKERFSAKCLPNSPCSLEIQATKLEDSAVYFCASSLTQVTNYGYTFGSGTRLTVV.

This clonotype was seen a handful of times. The V gene is TRBV11-1, the J gene TRBJ2-7; D is possibly TRBD1 or TRBD2 (6 bases each). V was shortened by 1 base and J by 5 bases, with 15 bases between the two germline ends. The CDR3 has 15 residues. Germline CDR1 reads SGHAT; CDR2 reads FQDESV (reference sequence). DNA for the CDR3: TGTGCCAGCAGCTTAGGAAGTTGGGGGGCCGACGAGCAGTACGTC. This encodes CASSLGSWGADEQYV.